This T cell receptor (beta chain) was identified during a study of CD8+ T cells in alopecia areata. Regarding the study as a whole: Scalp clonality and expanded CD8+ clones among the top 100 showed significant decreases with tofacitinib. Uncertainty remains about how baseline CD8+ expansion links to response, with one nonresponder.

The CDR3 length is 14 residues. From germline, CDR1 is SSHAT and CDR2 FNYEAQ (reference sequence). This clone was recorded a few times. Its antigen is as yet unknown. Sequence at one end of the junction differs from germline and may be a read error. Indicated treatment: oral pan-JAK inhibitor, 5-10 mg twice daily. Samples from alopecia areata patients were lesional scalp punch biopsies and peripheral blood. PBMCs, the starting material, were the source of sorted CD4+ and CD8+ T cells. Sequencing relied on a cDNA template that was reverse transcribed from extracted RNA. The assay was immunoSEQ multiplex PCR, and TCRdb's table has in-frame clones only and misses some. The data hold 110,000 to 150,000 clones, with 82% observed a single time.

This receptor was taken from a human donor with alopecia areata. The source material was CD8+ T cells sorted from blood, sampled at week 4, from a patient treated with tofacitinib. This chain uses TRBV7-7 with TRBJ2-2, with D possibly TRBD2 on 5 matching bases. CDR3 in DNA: TGTGCTAGCAGCTTATCCCGGGGCACCGGGGAGCTGTTTTTT. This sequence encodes CASSLSRGTGELFF.